The rows below give T cell receptor beta chains drawn from one sample of a study of cytomegalovirus exposure and HLA in healthy donors. Produced via immunoSEQ multiplex PCR; TCRdb's table is partial and in-frame only. The sample carries 43,000 or so clones, 77% recorded once. The sample consisted of PBMCs. The receptor source for this set is a man aged 25-45 years in good health and CMV-seronegative. Each CDR3 is given with its conserved first and last residue.

j_gene | v_gene | CDR3aa
TRBJ1-2 | TRBV6-5 | CASSYNRNYGYTF
TRBJ2-7 | TRBV2 | CASSEQGESYEQYF
TRBJ2-1 | TRBV4-1 | CASSQESGVNEQFF
TRBJ2-7 | TRBV28 | CASSFGVLRTSYEQYF
TRBJ2-1 | TRBV9 | CASSAGTGVDEQFF
TRBJ1-4 | TRBV9 | CASSVGLGGVEKLFF
TRBJ2-2 | TRBV7-2 | CASSYGQGGGTGELFF
TRBJ2-1 | TRBV27 | CASSLFLAGGAYNEQFF
TRBJ2-3 | TRBV6-5 | CASSYLAVPDTQYF
TRBJ2-3 | TRBV5-5 | CASSLQREVADTQYF
TRBJ2-1 | TRBV2 | CASSERLALNEQFF
TRBJ2-1 | TRBV4-3 | CASSHVFSYNEQFF
TRBJ1-5 | TRBV30 | CAWSRRGLEQPQHF
TRBJ2-5 | TRBV7-2 | CASTKAWGTTYQETQYF
TRBJ2-1 | TRBV29-1 | CSVGPTGNEQFF
TRBJ2-1 | TRBV5-5 | CASSLANRGQGNNEQFF
TRBJ2-1 | TRBV5-1 | CASSQEGFGYNEQFF
TRBJ2-2 | TRBV27 | CASSFTGSHGELFF
TRBJ1-4 | TRBV5-8 | CASSRSDSREKLFF
TRBJ2-7 | TRBV4-3 | CASSQDWGEGLHEQYF
TRBJ1-4 | TRBV5-1 | CASSFGRDEKLFF
TRBJ1-2 | TRBV5-1 | CASSLAARGTYGYTF
TRBJ2-3 | TRBV19 | CASRPRDGGDTQYF
TRBJ1-2 | TRBV10-2 | CASSESPGGRGGGYTF
TRBJ2-1 | TRBV9 | CASSVSGSPYNEQFF
TRBJ2-7 | TRBV5-4 | CASSTSGGLYEQYF
TRBJ1-2 | TRBV19 | CASSIGWRGLAYGYTF
TRBJ2-7 | TRBV19 | CATSRGGFEQYF
TRBJ2-6 | TRBV19 | CASSISGGGFSGANVLTF
TRBJ1-1 | TRBV11-2 | CASSPSLGPEAEAFF
TRBJ2-6 | TRBV11-1 | CASSSNSAQGALGANVLTF
TRBJ1-3 | TRBV7-9 | CASSVNRGNTIYF
- | TRBV9 | CASSVAGDSFYEQYF
TRBJ2-5 | TRBV7-6 | CASSRDRGETQYF
TRBJ1-2 | TRBV11-2 | CASSLERGVGYGYTF
TRBJ2-3 | TRBV5-1 | CASSSPEAGGDTQYF
TRBJ2-7 | TRBV19 | CASSMQGVGEQYF
TRBJ2-7 | TRBV7-9 | CASSSARDSYYEQYF
TRBJ2-5 | TRBV11-2 | CASSPPGFDETQYF
TRBJ2-7 | TRBV27 | CASSTRTSGIYEQYF
TRBJ2-7 | TRBV10-3 | CAISESSLPEQYF
TRBJ2-7 | TRBV11-2 | CASSLATGGLSSYEQYF
TRBJ2-4 | TRBV28 | CASSLDSGTENIQYF
TRBJ2-7 | TRBV30 | CAWSEGQYYEQYF
TRBJ2-3 | TRBV7-9 | CASSRSQGRTDTQYF
TRBJ2-6 | TRBV28 | CASSSYRAGANVLTF